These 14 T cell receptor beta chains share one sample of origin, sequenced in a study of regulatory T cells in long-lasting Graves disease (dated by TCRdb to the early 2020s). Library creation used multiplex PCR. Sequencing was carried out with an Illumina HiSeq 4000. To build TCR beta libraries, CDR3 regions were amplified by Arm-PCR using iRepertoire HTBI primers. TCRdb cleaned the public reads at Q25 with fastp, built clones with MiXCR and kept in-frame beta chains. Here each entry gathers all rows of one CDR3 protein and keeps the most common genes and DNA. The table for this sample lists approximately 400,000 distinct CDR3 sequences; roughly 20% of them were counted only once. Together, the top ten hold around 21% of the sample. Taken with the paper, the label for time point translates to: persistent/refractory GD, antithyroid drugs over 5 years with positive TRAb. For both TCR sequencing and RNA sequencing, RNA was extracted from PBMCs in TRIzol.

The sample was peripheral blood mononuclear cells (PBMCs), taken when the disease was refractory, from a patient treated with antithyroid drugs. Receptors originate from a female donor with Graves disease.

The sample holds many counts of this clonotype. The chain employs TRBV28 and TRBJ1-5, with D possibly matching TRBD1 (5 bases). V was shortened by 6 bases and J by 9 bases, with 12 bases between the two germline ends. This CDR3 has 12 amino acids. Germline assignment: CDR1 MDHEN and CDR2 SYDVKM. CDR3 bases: TGTGCCAGCAGCCCAGGGCGATGGCCCCAGCATTTT. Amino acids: CASSPGRWPQHF.

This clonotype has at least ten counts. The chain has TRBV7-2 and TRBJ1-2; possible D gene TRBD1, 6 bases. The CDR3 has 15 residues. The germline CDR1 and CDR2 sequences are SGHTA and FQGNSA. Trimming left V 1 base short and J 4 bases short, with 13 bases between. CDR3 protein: CASSLDQGSGYGYTF. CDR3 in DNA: TGTGCCAGCAGCTTAGATCAGGGGTCGGGCTATGGCTACACCTTC.

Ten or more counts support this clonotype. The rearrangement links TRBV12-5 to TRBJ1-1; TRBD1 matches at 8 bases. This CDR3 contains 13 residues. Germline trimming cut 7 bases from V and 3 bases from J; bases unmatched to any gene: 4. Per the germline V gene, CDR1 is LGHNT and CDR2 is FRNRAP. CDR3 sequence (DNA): TGTGCTAGTGCCTACAGGGGGGACACTGAAGCTTTCTTT. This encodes CASAYRGDTEAFF. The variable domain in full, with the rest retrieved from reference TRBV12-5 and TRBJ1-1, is DARVTQTPRHKVTEMGQEVTMRCQPILGHNTVFWYRQTMMQGLELLAYFRNRAPLDDSGMPKDRFSAEMPDATLATLKIQPSEPRDSAVYFCASAYRGDTEAFFGQGTRLTVV.

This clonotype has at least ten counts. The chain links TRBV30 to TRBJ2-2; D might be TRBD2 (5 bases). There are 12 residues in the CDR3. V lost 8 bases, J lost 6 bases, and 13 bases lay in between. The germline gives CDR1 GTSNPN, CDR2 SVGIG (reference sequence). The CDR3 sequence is CARRTQAGELFF. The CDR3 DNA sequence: TGTGCCCGTCGGACTCAGGCCGGGGAGCTGTTTTTT.

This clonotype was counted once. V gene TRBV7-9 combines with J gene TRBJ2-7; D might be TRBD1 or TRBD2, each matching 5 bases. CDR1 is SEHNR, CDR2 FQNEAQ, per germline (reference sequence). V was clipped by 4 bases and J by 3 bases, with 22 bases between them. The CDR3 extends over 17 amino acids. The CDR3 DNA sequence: TGTGCCAGCAGCTCTAAGCCGGCACGGGACGGAGTCTACGAGCAGTACTTC. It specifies CASSSKPARDGVYEQYF.

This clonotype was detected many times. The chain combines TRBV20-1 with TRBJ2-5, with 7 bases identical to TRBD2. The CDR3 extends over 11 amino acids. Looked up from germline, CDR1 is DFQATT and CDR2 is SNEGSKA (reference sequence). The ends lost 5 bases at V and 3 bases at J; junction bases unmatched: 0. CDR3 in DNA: TGCAGTGCTCGGGGGGAAGAGACCCAGTACTTC. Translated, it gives CSARGEETQYF.

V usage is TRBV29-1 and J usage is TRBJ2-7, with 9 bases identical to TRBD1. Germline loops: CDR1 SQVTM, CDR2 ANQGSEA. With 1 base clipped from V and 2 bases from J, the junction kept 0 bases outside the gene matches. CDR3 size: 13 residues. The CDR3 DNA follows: TGCAGCGTTGAAGGGACAGGGGCCTACGAGCAGTACTTC. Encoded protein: CSVEGTGAYEQYF.

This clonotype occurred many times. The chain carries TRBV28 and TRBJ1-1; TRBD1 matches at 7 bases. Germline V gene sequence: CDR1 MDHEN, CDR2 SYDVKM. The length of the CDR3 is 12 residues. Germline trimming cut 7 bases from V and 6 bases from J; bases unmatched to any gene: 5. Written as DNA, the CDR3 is TGTGCCAGCAAGGAGGGGGCAGCTGAAGCTTTCTTT. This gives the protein CASKEGAAEAFF.

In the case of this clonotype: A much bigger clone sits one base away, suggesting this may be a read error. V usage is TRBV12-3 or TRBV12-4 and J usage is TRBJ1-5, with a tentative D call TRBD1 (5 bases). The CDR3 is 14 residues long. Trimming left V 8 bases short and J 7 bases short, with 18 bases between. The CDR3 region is CASGPLGGKQPQHF. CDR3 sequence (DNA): TGTGCCAGCGGTCCCCTCGGGGGGAAACAGCCCCAGCATTTT.

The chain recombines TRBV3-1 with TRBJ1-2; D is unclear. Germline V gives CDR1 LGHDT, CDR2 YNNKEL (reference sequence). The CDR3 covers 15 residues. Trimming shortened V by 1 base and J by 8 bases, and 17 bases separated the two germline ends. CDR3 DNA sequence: TGTGCCAGCAGCCAAGGTCGAACGCGTACATGGGGCTACACCTTC. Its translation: CASSQGRTRTWGYTF.

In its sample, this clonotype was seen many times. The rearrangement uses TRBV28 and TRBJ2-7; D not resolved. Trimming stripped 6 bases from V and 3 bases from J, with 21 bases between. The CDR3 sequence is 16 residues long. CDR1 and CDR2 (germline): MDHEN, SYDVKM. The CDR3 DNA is TGTGCCAGCAGCAATCCCGCGGACCTTCAGGACTACGAGCAGTACTTC. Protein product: CASSNPADLQDYEQYF. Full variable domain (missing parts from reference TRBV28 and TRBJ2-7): DVKVTQSSRYLVKRTGEKVFLECVQDMDHENMFWYRQDPGLGLRLIYFSYDVKMKEKGDIPEGYSVSREKKERFSLILESASTNQTSMYLCASSNPADLQDYEQYFGPGTRLTVT.

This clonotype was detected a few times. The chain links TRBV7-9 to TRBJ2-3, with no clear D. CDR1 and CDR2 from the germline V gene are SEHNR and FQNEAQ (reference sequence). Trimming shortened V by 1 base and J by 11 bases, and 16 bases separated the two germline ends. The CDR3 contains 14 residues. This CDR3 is CASSLVSDTPQQYF. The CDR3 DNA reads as TGTGCCAGCAGCTTAGTAAGCGACACCCCGCAGCAGTATTTT.

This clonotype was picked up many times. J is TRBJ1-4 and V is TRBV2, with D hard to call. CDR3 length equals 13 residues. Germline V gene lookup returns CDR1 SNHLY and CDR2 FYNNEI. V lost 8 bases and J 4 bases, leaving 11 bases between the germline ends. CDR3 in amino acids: CASQVGRNEKLFF. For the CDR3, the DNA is TGTGCCAGCCAAGTTGGGCGTAATGAAAAACTGTTTTTT.

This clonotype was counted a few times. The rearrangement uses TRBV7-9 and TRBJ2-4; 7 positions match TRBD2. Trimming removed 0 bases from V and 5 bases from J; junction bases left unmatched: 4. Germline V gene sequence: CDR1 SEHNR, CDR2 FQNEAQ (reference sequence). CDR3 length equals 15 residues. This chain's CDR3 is CASSLAGTTQNIQYF. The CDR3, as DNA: TGTGCCAGCAGCTTAGCCGGGACTACACAAAACATTCAGTACTTC.